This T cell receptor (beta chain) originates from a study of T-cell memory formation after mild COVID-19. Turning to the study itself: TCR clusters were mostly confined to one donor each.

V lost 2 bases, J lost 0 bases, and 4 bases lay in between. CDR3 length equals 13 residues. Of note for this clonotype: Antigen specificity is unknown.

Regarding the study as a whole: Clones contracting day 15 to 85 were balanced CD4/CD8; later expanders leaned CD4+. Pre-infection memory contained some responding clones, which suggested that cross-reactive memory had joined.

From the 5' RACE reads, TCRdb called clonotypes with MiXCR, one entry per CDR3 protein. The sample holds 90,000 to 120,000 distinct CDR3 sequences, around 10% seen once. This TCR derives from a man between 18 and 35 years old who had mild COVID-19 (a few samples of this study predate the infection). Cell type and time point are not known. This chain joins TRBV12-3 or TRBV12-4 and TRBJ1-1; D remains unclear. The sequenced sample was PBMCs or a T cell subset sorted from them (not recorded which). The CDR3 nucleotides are TGTGCCAGCAGTTTATGGCTGAACACTGAAGCTTTCTTT. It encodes CASSLWLNTEAFF.